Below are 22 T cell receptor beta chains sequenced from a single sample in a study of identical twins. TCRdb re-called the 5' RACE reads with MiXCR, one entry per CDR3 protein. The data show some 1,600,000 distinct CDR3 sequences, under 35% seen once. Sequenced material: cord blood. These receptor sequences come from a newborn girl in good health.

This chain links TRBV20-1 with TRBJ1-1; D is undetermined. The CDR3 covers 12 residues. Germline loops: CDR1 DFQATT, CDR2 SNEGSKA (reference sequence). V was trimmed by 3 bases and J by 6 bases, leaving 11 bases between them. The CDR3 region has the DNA TGCAGTGCTAGTTACGGGCTCGCTGAAGCTTTCTTT. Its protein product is CSASYGLAEAFF.

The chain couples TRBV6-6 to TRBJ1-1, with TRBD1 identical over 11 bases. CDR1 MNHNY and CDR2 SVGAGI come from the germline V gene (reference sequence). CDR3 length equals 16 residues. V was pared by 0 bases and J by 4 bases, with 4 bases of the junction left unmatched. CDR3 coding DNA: TGTGCCAGCAGTTACTCGAAGGGGACAGGGGGCACTGAAGCTTTCTTT. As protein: CASSYSKGTGGTEAFF.

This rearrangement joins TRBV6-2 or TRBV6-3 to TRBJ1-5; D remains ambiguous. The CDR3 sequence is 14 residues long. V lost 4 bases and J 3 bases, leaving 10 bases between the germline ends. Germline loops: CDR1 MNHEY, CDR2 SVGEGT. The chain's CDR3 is CASSSSSFNQPQHF. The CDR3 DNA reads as TGTGCCAGCAGTTCCTCCAGCTTCAATCAGCCCCAGCATTTT.

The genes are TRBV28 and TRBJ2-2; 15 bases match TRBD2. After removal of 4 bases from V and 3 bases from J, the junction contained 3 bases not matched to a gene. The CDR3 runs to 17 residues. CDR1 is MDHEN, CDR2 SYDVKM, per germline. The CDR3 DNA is TGTGCCAGCAGTTCCGGGACTAGCGGGAGGTACACCGGGGAGCTGTTTTTT. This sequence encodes CASSSGTSGRYTGELFF.

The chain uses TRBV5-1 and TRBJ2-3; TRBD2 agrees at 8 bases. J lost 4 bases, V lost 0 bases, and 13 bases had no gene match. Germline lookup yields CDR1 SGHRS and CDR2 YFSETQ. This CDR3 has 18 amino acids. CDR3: CASSLAGGPPVIADTQYF. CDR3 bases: TGCGCCAGCAGCTTGGCGGGGGGGCCTCCGGTTATCGCAGATACGCAGTATTTT.

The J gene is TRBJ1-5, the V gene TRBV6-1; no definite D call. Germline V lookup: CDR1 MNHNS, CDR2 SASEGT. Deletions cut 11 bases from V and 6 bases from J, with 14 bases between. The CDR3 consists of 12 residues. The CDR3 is CASHSGSQPQHF. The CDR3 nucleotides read TGTGCCTCTCACTCGGGGAGTCAGCCCCAGCATTTT.

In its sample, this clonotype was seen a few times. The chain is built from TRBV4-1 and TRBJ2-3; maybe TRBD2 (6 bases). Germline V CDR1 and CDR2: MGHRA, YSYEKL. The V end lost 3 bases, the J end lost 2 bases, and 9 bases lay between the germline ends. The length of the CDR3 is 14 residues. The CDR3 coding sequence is TGCGCCAGCAGCCACGGGACTTTCACAGATACGCAGTATTTT. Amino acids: CASSHGTFTDTQYF.

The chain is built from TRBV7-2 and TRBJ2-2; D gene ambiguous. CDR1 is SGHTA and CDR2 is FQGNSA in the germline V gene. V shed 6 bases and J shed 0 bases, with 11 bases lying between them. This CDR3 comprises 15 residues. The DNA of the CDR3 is TGTGCCAGCAGTTCGGCGGCGACGAACACCGGGGAGCTGTTTTTT. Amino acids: CASSSAATNTGELFF.

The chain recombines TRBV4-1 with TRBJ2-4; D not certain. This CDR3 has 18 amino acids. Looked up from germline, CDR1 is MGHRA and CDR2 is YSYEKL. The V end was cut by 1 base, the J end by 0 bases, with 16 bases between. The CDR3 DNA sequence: TGCGCCAGCAGCCAAGGGGGATGGAGCAGACTAGCCAAAAACATTCAGTACTTC. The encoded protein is CASSQGGWSRLAKNIQYF.

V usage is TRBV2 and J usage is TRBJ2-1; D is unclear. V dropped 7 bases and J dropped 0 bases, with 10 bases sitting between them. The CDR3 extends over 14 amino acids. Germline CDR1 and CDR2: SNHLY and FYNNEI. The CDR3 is CASKPLSSYNEQFF. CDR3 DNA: TGTGCCAGCAAACCCTTGAGCTCCTACAATGAGCAGTTCTTC.

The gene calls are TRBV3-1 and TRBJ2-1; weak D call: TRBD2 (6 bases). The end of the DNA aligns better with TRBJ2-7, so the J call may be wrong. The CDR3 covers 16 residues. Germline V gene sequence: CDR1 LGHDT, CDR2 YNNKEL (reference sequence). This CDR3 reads CASSPAYGSSYNEQYF. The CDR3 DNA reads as TGTGCCAGCAGCCCCGCCTACGGGAGCTCCTACAATGAGCAGTACTTC.

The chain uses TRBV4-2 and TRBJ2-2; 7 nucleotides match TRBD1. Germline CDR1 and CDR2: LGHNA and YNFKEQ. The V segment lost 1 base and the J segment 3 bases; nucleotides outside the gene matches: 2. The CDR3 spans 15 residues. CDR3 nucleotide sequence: TGTGCCAGCAGCCAAGTAGACAGGGACACCGGGGAGCTGTTTTTT. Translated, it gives CASSQVDRDTGELFF.

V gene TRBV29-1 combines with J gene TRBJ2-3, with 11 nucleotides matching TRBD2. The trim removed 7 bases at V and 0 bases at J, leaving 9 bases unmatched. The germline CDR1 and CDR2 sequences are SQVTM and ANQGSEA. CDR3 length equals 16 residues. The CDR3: CSADPSGRTSTDTQYF. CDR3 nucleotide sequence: TGCAGCGCCGACCCTAGCGGGAGGACCAGCACAGATACGCAGTATTTT.

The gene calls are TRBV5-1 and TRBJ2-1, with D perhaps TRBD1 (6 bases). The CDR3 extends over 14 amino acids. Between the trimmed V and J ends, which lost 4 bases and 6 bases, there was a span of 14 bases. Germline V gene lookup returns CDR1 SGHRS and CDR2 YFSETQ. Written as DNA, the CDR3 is TGCGCCAGCAGCATACAGGGTCTCTGCAATGAGCAGTTCTTC. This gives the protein CASSIQGLCNEQFF.

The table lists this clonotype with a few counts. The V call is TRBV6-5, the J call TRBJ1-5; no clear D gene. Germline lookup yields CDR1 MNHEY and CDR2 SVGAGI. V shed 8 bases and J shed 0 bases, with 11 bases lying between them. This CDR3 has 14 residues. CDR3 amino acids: CASRSGYSNQPQHF. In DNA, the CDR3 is TGTGCCAGCCGGTCCGGGTATAGCAATCAGCCCCAGCATTTT.

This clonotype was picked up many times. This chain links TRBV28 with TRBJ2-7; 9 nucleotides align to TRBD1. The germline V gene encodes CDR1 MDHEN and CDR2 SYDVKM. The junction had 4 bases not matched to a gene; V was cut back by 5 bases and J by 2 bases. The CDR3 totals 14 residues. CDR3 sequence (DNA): TGTGCCAGCAGTAGGGACAGGGTCGCCTACGAGCAGTACTTC. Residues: CASSRDRVAYEQYF.

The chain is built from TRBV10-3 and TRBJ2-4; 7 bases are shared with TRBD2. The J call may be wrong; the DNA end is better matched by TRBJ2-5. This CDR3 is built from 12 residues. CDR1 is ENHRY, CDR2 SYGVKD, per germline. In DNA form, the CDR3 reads TGTGCCACAGGGAGGGCCGGGGAGACCCAGTACTTC. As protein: CATGRAGETQYF.

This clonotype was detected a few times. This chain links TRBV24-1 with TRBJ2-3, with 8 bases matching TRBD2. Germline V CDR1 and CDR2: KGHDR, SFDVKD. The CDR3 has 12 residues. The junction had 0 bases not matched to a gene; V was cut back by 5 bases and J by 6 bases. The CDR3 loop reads CATSGTSDTQYF. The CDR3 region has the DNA TGTGCCACCAGTGGGACTAGCGATACGCAGTATTTT.

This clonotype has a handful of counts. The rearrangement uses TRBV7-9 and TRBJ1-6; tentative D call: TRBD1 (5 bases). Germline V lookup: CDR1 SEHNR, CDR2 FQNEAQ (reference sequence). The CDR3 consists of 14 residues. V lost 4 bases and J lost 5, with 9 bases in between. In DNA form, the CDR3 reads TGTGCCAGCAGCTCTACAGGAGATAATTCACCCCTCCACTTT. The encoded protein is CASSSTGDNSPLHF.

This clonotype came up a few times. The CDR3 region is CASSQGRAGNGYTF. CDR3 DNA sequence: TGTGCCAGCAGCCAAGGTCGGGCAGGGAATGGCTACACCTTC. The rearrangement joins TRBV3-1 to TRBJ1-2; D is perhaps TRBD1 (5 bases). Germline CDR1 and CDR2: LGHDT and YNNKEL (reference sequence). V was shortened by 1 base and J by 6 bases, with 12 bases between the two germline ends. The CDR3 length is 14 residues.

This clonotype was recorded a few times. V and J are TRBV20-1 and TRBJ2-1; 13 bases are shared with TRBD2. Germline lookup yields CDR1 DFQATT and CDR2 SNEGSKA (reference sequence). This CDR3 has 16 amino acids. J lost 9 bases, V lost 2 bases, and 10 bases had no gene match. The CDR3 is CSARRGLAGVSGEQFF. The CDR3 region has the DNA TGCAGTGCTAGAAGAGGACTAGCGGGGGTATCGGGTGAGCAGTTCTTC.

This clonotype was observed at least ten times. CDR3 loop: CASRTGTSVYYEQYF. The CDR3, as DNA: TGTGCCAGCAGGACCGGGACTAGCGTATACTACGAGCAGTACTTC. V and J are TRBV2 and TRBJ2-7; 10 bases map to TRBD2. This CDR3 spans 15 amino acids. Germline V gene sequence: CDR1 SNHLY, CDR2 FYNNEI. The V segment lost 6 bases and the J segment 3 bases; nucleotides outside the gene matches: 8.